This paragraph reports one T cell receptor (beta chain). Its target antigen remains unknown. One base away there is no much larger clone; base qualities are not given. V drops 0 bases and J drops 0 bases, leaving 13 bases in between. Taken from the germline V gene, the CDR1 and CDR2 loops are SGDLS and YYNGEE. Reading from cysteine to phenylalanine, the CDR3 counts 18 amino acids. Only the CDR3 part of the read is kept: 54 bases, read in frame from the first base. This specimen comes from a study of T-cell memory formation after mild COVID-19 (dated by TCRdb to the early 2020s). In the study overall: TCR sequence clusters from the two donors were found to be largely donor specific. In a couple of donors, T-cell clones that expanded and contracted after mild COVID-19 were tracked by sequencing TCRalpha and TCRbeta repertoires over time. Two young, previously healthy adult volunteers, one female and one male, were included in the cohort. Study-wide conclusions, independent of this receptor: Contracting CD4+ clones were found mainly in CM and EM memory subsets, while CD8+ clones were enriched in EMRA. Whether the second-wave clones peaking on day 37 were SARS-CoV-2 specific was not confirmed. Clones contracting from day 15 to 85 had balanced CD4/CD8 phenotypes, while a second wave expanding from day 15 to 37 was biased towards CD4+. Some responding clones were found in pre-infection memory, which suggests that pre-existing cross-reactive memory T cells took part in the SARS-CoV-2 response. Only two mild cases were covered by the study, and larger cohorts that include severe cases with pre-infection samples were considered necessary.

PBMCs were isolated by Ficoll-Paque density gradient centrifugation. The sample was run on an Illumina NovaSeq 6000. cDNA libraries for TCRalpha and TCRbeta were prepared by 5'RACE using constant-segment primers, with sample barcodes and unique molecular identifiers added. Trizol reagent was used to extract RNA from every sample. Libraries were amplified in two PCR steps, with a second sample barcode and Illumina TruSeq adapters added in the second step. Sequencing of libraries was performed on an Illumina NovaSeq with 2 x 150 bp paired-end reads. On the study's bioinformatics: Reads were demultiplexed and collapsed into UMI-guided consensus sequences with migec v1.2.7. Using mixcr v2.1.11, UMI consensuses were aligned to TRA and TRB V and J templates and then assembled into clonotypes. Expanded or contracted clonotypes were those called significant by both edgeR and NoisET, with noise models trained on biological replicates. edgeR calls used a false discovery rate-adjusted p below 0.01 and a log2 fold-change threshold of 1. As an exploratory analysis of dynamics, PCA with hierarchical clustering was applied to max-normalized trajectories of the 1000 most abundant clonotypes. Each responding clone was given a CD4 or CD8 phenotype based on the CD4+ and CD8+ repertoires, which had been sequenced separately. TCRdb's own reprocessing of the public reads used fastp at Q25 and MiXCR and kept productive beta chains. Here each entry gathers all rows of one CDR3 protein and keeps the most common genes and DNA. These V and J calls derive from TCRdb rather than the authors' analysis. In this sample the table shows roughly 150,000 distinct CDR3 sequences, around 14% of which occur a single time. The ten top clones hold about 30% of the sample.

Recombination linked TRBV9 to TRBJ2-6, with a weak D call of TRBD2 (6 bases match). The sequence derives from an adult woman who had mild COVID-19 (a few samples of this study predate the infection). The sample titles of this study are shuffled in the database, so cell type and time point are left out; the donor was told from shared clones. The sample comprised PBMCs or a T cell subset sorted from them (not recorded which). The encoded CDR3 is CASSVEEGEYSGANVLTF. The nucleotide sequence is given as TGTGCCAGCAGCGTAGAGGAGGGAGAGTACTCTGGGGCCAACGTCCTGACTTTC.